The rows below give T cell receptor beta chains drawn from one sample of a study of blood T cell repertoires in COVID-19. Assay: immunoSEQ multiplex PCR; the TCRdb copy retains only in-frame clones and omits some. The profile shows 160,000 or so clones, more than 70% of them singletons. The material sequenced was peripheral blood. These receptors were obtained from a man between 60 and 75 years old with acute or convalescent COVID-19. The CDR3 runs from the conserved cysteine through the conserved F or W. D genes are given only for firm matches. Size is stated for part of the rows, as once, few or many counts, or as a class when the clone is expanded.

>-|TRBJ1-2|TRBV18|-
TGTGCCAGCTCAGGGGCAGCTACAAACTATGGCTACACCTTC
CASSGAATNYGYTF
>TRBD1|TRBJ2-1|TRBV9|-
TGTGCCAGCAGCGCGATCTCGGGACAGGGGAACTACAATGAGCAGTTCTTC
CASSAISGQGNYNEQFF
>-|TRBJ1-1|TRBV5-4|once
TGTGCCAGCAGCTTCCGGGATCGCTCTGAAGCTTTCTTT
CASSFRDRSEAFF
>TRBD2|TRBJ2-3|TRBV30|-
TGTGCCTGGAGCGGACTAGCGGACGTAACTTCTAGCACAGATACGCAGTATTTT
CAWSGLADVTSSTDTQYF
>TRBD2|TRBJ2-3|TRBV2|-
TGTGCCAGCACCCCCAGGGCGACTAGCGGTAACACAGATACGCAGTATTTT
CASTPRATSGNTDTQYF
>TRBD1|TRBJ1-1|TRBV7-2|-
TGTGCCAGCAGCGCACGAACTCCAGGGGGCAGATCCATGAACACTGAAGCTTTCTTT
CASSARTPGGRSMNTEAFF
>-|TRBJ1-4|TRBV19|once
TGTGCCAGTAGTCCTGGGCAGGGTTTAGAAAAACTGTTTTTT
CASSPGQGLEKLFF
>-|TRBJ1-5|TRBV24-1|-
TGTGCCACCAGTGAGGACAGTAGCAATCAGCCCCAGCATTTT
CATSEDSSNQPQHF
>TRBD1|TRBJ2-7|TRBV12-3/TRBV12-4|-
TGTGCCAGCAGCAAGACAGGGTACGAGCAGTACTTC
CASSKTGYEQYF
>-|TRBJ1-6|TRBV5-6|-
TGTGCCAGCAGCTTGCCCGGGGGTCCCCCCCTCCACTTT
CASSLPGGPPLHF
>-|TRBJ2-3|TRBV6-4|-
TGTGCCAGCAGTGCCGAGACTAGTGTCACAGATACGCAGTATTTT
CASSAETSVTDTQYF
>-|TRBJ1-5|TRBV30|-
TGTGCCTGGGGTCCGGGGTGGGCACAGCCCCAGCATTTT
CAWGPGWAQPQHF
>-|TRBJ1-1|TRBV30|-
TGTGCCTGGAATCTCCAAGCTAGTGAAGCTTTCTTT
CAWNLQASEAFF
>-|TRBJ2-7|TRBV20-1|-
TGCAGTGCTAGTCGTACTTCGCCCTCCTACGAGCAGTACTTC
CSASRTSPSYEQYF
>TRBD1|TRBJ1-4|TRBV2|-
TGTGCCAGCAGGGCGGGACAGGGTTTGAGTGAAAAACTGTTTTTT
CASRAGQGLSEKLFF
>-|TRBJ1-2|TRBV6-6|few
TGTGCCAGCAGTCCACCCCTTGGGGACACCTCCTATGGCTACACCTTC
CASSPPLGDTSYGYTF
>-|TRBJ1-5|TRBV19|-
TGTGCCAGTAGTATTTATCCGCAGCCCCAGCATTTT
CASSIYPQPQHF
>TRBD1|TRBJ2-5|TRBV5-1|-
TGCGCCAGCAGCTTCCCCCGGACAGGGGGCCCTAGCAAGACCCAGTACTTC
CASSFPRTGGPSKTQYF
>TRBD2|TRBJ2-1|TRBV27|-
TGTGCCAGCAGTTCTCCCCCGGGACTAGCGGGGGGGCATGAGCAGTTCTTC
CASSSPPGLAGGHEQFF
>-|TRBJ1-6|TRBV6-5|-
TGTGCCAGCAGGCCAACAGGGCCGAATTCACCCCTCCACTTT
CASRPTGPNSPLHF
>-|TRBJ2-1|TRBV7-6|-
TGTGCCAGCAGCTTAGGGGTAATATCAGGGAATGAGCAGTTCTTC
CASSLGVISGNEQFF
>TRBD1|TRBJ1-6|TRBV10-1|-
TGCGCCAGCACCCAGGGGGTCTCTTCACCCCTCCACTTT
CASTQGVSSPLHF
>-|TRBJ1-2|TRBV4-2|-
TGTGCCAGCAGCCCCTCCCAGACAGCTAACTATGGCTACACCTTC
CASSPSQTANYGYTF
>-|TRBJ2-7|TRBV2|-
TGTGCCAGCAGCATGGGACTGCGCTCCTACGAGCAGTACTTC
CASSMGLRSYEQYF
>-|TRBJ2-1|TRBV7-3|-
TGTGCCAGCAGCTTACTTGCGGGGCACCTCAATGAGCAGTTCTTC
CASSLLAGHLNEQFF
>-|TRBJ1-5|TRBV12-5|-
TGTGCTAGTGGTTTGGTAGTATGGGCAGGGGAATATAGCAATCAGCCCCAGCATTTT
CASGLVVWAGEYSNQPQHF
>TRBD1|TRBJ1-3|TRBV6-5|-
TGTGCCAGCAGATCTCCGGGACAGCTTAACACCATATATTTT
CASRSPGQLNTIYF
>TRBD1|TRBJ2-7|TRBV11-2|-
TGTGCCAGCAGCCAGGGACAGCTCTTTGGGGAGCAGTACTTC
CASSQGQLFGEQYF
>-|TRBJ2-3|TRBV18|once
TGTGCCAGCTCACCACTCGCGGGGTGGGGCACAGATACGCAGTATTTT
CASSPLAGWGTDTQYF
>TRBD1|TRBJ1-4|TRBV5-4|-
TGTGCCAGCAGCCCATTCGAGGCAGGGGGTCCCAATGAAAAACTGTTTTTT
CASSPFEAGGPNEKLFF
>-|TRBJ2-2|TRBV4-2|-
TGTGCCAGCAGCCAAGCTCGGGGTACCGGGGAGCTGTTTTTT
CASSQARGTGELFF
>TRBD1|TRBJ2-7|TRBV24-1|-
TGTGCCACCAGTGACCCCGGACAGGGGCCGCACGAGCAGTACTTC
CATSDPGQGPHEQYF
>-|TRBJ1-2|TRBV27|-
TGTGCCAGCAGTGCTGGGGGGTTGGGCTACACCTTC
CASSAGGLGYTF
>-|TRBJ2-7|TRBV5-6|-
TGTGCCAGCAGCTACTCGACCGGGGAGCCCTACGAGCAGTACTTC
CASSYSTGEPYEQYF
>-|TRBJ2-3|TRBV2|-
TGTGCCAGCAGCCGGGAAACCTCTAGCACAGATACGCAGTATTTT
CASSRETSSTDTQYF
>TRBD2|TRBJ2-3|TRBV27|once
TGTGCCAGCAGTTTAAAGGGACTAGCGGGGGGGGCAGATACGCAGTATTTT
CASSLKGLAGGADTQYF
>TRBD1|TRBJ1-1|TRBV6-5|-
TGTGCCAGCAACCAGGGGGCGGGTGAAGCTTTCTTT
CASNQGAGEAFF